This T cell receptor beta chain appears in the sequencing data of a study of blood T cell repertoires in COVID-19. Overall study: Samples came from the United States, Italy and Spain, spanning acute and convalescent COVID-19.

In the source study's methods: Researchers report that nucleated cell counts were estimated from reference gene primer amplification. The table came from immunoSEQ multiplex PCR; TCRdb's copy has only in-frame clones and leaves some out. The D gene and trimming were derived from the DNA, and the V and J assignments and clone size from that table. The sample shows approximately 290,000 clones, 80% to 95% of them seen only once. Ages ranged from about 18 to 89 years, with residence in some 25 US areas. Sequenced input: PBMCs or T cells enriched from blood (not recorded which). The receptor was derived from a woman aged 25-40 years who had recovered from COVID-19.

The CDR3 reads CASSLTSGNYNEQFF. As DNA, the CDR3 is TGTGCCAGCAGCCTAACTAGCGGGAACTACAATGAGCAGTTCTTC. The V gene is TRBV11-2, the J gene TRBJ2-1; 10 nucleotides line up with TRBD2. Germline V CDR1 and CDR2: SGHAT, FQNNGV. The CDR3 is 15 amino acids. After removal of 5 bases from V and 3 bases from J, the junction contained 4 bases not matched to a gene.